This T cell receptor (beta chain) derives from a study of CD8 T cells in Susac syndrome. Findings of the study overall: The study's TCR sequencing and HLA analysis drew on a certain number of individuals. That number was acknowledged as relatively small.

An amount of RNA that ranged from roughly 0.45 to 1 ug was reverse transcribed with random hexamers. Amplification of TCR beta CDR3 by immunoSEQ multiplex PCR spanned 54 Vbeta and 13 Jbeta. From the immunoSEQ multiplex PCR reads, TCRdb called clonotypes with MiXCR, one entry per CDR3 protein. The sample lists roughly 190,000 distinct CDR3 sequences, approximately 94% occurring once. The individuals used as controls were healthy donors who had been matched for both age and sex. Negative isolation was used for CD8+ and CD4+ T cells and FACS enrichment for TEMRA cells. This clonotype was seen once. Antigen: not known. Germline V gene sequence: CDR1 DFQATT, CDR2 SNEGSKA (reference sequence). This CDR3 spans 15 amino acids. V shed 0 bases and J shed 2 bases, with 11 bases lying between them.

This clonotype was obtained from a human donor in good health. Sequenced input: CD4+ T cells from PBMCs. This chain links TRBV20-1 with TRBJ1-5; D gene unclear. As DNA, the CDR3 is TGCAGTGCTAGAGATTTCAGGCCAGGCAATCAGCCCCAGCATTTT. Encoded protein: CSARDFRPGNQPQHF.